This T cell receptor beta chain emerged from a study of blood T cell repertoires in COVID-19. Study-level background: In each case, the material was cDNA or gDNA derived from T cells, B-cell-depleted T cells, or PBMCs.

The CDR3 is 15 amino acids. J gave up 7 bases and V 4 bases, and 7 bases lay outside the gene matches. Germline CDR1 reads SNHLY; CDR2 reads FYNNEI. Libraries were prepared by immunoSEQ multiplex PCR; TCRdb keeps only in-frame clonotypes and omits some of them. The sample lists about 180,000 clones; 88% were seen once. The clonotype comes from a woman in her twenties or thirties with acute or convalescent COVID-19. This chain uses TRBV2 with TRBJ1-6; 7 nucleotides agree with TRBD1. Sequencing was performed on peripheral blood. Here the CDR3 DNA reads TGTGCCAGCAGTGTCCGGGACAGCCTCAATTCACCCCTCCACTTT. Protein sequence: CASSVRDSLNSPLHF.